These 30 T cell receptor beta chains came from one sample sequenced in a study of cytomegalovirus exposure and HLA in healthy donors. Primers included in the PCR were 60 Vbeta and 13 Jbeta primers. Clones were read by immunoSEQ multiplex PCR, and TCRdb kept only the in-frame ones, dropping some. The sample contains 85,000 to 100,000 clones, about four fifths of which appear only once. The sequencing input was PBMCs. Source of these receptors: a female donor in good health and CMV-seropositive.

The chain couples TRBV7-9 to TRBJ2-1; 8 bases fit TRBD2. Trimming cost V 6 bases and J 1 base; bases outside gene matches: 8. This CDR3 is 16 amino acids long. CDR1 and CDR2 from the germline V gene are SEHNR and FQNEAQ (reference sequence). In nucleotides, the CDR3 is TGTGCCAGCAGTCTTCCTAGCGGGCCATCCTACAATGAGCAGTTCTTC. Protein product: CASSLPSGPSYNEQFF.

V and J are TRBV6-1 and TRBJ1-2, with D tentatively TRBD1 (5 bases). Germline V gene data show CDR1 as MNHNS and CDR2 as SASEGT. The CDR3 spans 12 residues. Trimming took off 6 bases at V and 3 bases at J, with 8 bases between the two ends. The CDR3: CASSQGDYGYTF. CDR3 DNA: TGTGCCAGCAGCCAAGGGGACTATGGCTACACCTTC.

V and J are TRBV4-1 and TRBJ2-3, with 12 nucleotides matching TRBD1. V shed 4 bases, J shed 5 bases, and the junction held 4 bases outside the gene matches. The CDR3 has 15 residues. Germline CDR1 MGHRA, CDR2 YSYEKL. CDR3 nucleotide sequence: TGCGCCAGCAGCCCAGGGACAGGGGGCCAAGATACGCAGTATTTT. It specifies CASSPGTGGQDTQYF.

The chain employs TRBV5-1 and TRBJ2-2; perhaps TRBD1 as D (5 bases). Germline V gene data show CDR1 as SGHRS and CDR2 as YFSETQ. CDR3 length: 15 amino acids. The V gene lost 1 base and the J gene lost 5 bases, with 12 bases spanning the gap. The chain's CDR3 is CASSLLTGRTGELFF. In DNA form, the CDR3 reads TGCGCCAGCAGCTTGTTAACAGGACGAACCGGGGAGCTGTTTTTT.

The chain employs TRBV5-1 and TRBJ2-5; D gene uncertain. This CDR3 is 14 amino acids long. Germline V gene sequence: CDR1 SGHRS, CDR2 YFSETQ. V was pared by 1 base and J by 0 bases, with 7 bases between. This chain's CDR3 is CASSLNTDQETQYF. CDR3 nucleotides: TGCGCCAGCAGCTTGAACACAGACCAAGAGACCCAGTACTTC.

This chain's CDR3 is CASSFPGLAGVENTDTQYF. As DNA, the CDR3 is TGTGCCAGCAGTTTCCCCGGACTAGCGGGAGTGGAGAACACAGATACGCAGTATTTT. V is TRBV28 and J is TRBJ2-3; TRBD2 matches 13 bases. Germline lookup yields CDR1 MDHEN and CDR2 SYDVKM. V shed 3 bases and J 2 bases; nucleotides not matched to a gene: 11. The CDR3 consists of 19 residues.

This clone was found once. This sequence joins TRBV27 and TRBJ2-7; D unclear. Deletions cut 4 bases from V and 0 bases from J, with 19 bases between. This CDR3 has 17 residues. Germline values: CDR1 MNHEY, CDR2 SMNVEV (reference sequence). The CDR3 nucleotides are TGTGCCAGCAGTTCCCTCCGAACCGGGTTTGGCTCCTACGAGCAGTACTTC. It translates to CASSSLRTGFGSYEQYF.

The chain joins TRBV7-8 to TRBJ2-5; 9 bases are shared with TRBD2. The end of the DNA aligns better with TRBJ2-7, so the J call may be wrong. This CDR3 is built from 16 residues. Per germline, CDR1 SGHVS and CDR2 FQNEAQ. The CDR3 DNA sequence: TGTGCCAGCAGCCGGGTAGCGGGAGCCACCTCCTACGAGCAGTACTTC. Encoded protein: CASSRVAGATSYEQYF.

The gene calls are TRBV29-1 and TRBJ2-1; the D gene is possibly TRBD2 (5 bases). The CDR3 is made up of 12 amino acids. V was trimmed by 4 bases and J by 4 bases, leaving 8 bases between them. Germline-derived CDR1 and CDR2 are SQVTM and ANQGSEA. The CDR3 loop is CSVARGYNEQFF. The CDR3, as DNA: TGCAGCGTTGCTCGAGGGTACAATGAGCAGTTCTTC.

The CDR3 DNA reads TGCGCCAGCAGCTTGGCAGGGGTTTCTGGAAACACCATATATTTT. The encoded protein is CASSLAGVSGNTIYF. The gene calls are TRBV5-1 and TRBJ1-3, with D perhaps matching TRBD1 (6 bases). The CDR3 sequence is 15 residues long. The germline V and J ends were trimmed by 0 bases and 1 base, with 8 bases remaining between them. Germline V gene data show CDR1 as SGHRS and CDR2 as YFSETQ. The variable domain in full, with the rest retrieved from reference TRBV5-1 and TRBJ1-3, is KAGVTQTPRYLIKTRGQQVTLSCSPISGHRSVSWYQQTPGQGLQFLFEYFSETQRNKGNFPGRFSGRQFSNSRSEMNVSTLELGDSALYLCASSLAGVSGNTIYFGEGSWLTVV.

The CDR3 here is CASSGDPTGLSYGYTF. The DNA of the CDR3 is TGTGCCAGCAGTGGGGACCCTACAGGGCTTAGTTATGGCTACACCTTC. The rearrangement joins TRBV9 to TRBJ1-2; D may be TRBD1 (6 bases). Germline assignment: CDR1 SGDLS and CDR2 YYNGEE. This CDR3 has 16 amino acids. With 5 bases removed from V and 5 bases from J, the gap between germline ends came to 22 bases.

This clone turned up a few times. V is TRBV9 and J is TRBJ1-6; 7 bases match TRBD1. V lost 3 bases, J lost 7 bases, and 4 bases stayed unmatched. Germline-derived CDR1 and CDR2 are SGDLS and YYNGEE. This CDR3 comprises 14 residues. DNA for the CDR3: TGTGCCAGCAGCGCCTCAGGGGGAAATTCACCCCTCCACTTT. Its protein is CASSASGGNSPLHF.

The chain has TRBV19 and TRBJ1-1, with 7 bases that match TRBD1. Germline CDR1 and CDR2: LNHDA and SQIVND (reference sequence). CDR3 length equals 14 residues. V shed 4 bases, J shed 4 bases, and the junction held 6 bases outside the gene matches. The DNA for the CDR3 is TGTGCCAGTAGTAAACAGGGGTTGGGCACTGAAGCTTTCTTT. This sequence encodes CASSKQGLGTEAFF.

J is TRBJ2-7 and V is TRBV5-1; no clear D. The CDR3 sequence is 14 residues long. V was shortened by 0 bases and J by 2 bases, with 9 bases between the two germline ends. The germline CDR1 and CDR2 sequences are SGHRS and YFSETQ. CDR3 sequence reads: CASSLVEPPYEQYF. In DNA form, the CDR3 reads TGCGCCAGCAGCTTGGTGGAGCCACCCTACGAGCAGTACTTC.

This clone was seen more than once but under ten times. The rearrangement uses TRBV7-2 and TRBJ2-7; 9 nucleotides match TRBD2. CDR1 is SGHTA and CDR2 is FQGNSA in the germline V gene. The CDR3 consists of 14 residues. J lost 4 bases, V lost 2 bases, and 3 bases had no gene match. CDR3 in DNA: TGTGCCAGCAGCTTAAGCGGGAGGACATACGAGCAGTACTTC. Its protein is CASSLSGRTYEQYF.

J is TRBJ2-1 and V is TRBV13; TRBD1 aligns across 9 bases. CDR3 size: 14 residues. V shed 3 bases, J shed 9 bases, and the junction held 6 bases outside the gene matches. In germline, CDR1 is PRHDT, CDR2 FYEKMQ (reference sequence). CDR3 protein: CASSFEQGAGEQFF. CDR3 nucleotide sequence: TGTGCCAGCAGCTTTGAACAGGGGGCGGGTGAGCAGTTCTTC.

V usage is TRBV10-2 and J usage is TRBJ1-2; possible D gene TRBD1, 5 bases. The length of the CDR3 is 14 residues. Germline CDR1 WSHSY, CDR2 SAAADI. With 2 bases removed from V and 8 bases from J, the gap between germline ends came to 15 bases. The CDR3 region is CASSEHPGQGGYTF. CDR3 in DNA: TGCGCCAGCAGTGAGCATCCAGGGCAAGGCGGCTACACCTTC.

The chain joins TRBV5-4 to TRBJ1-1; D unclear. This CDR3 is built from 13 residues. Between the trimmed V and J ends, which lost 1 base and 7 bases, there was a span of 11 bases. In germline, CDR1 is SGHNT, CDR2 YYREEE (reference sequence). CDR3 sequence reads: CASSLRDGVEAFF. CDR3 in DNA: TGTGCCAGCAGCTTGAGAGACGGGGTTGAAGCTTTCTTT.

The chain employs TRBV18 and TRBJ2-3, with TRBD2 as a possible D gene (6 bases). Germline loops: CDR1 KGHSH, CDR2 LQKENI. The CDR3 is 16 residues long. The ends were cut back, 3 bases at V and 3 bases at J, with 16 bases in the middle. CDR3: CASSPSGGGNTDTQYF. In DNA, the CDR3 is TGTGCCAGCTCACCTAGCGGCGGAGGGAATACAGATACGCAGTATTTT.

The chain links TRBV5-1 to TRBJ2-1; a possible D gene is TRBD1 (6 bases). The V end was cut by 0 bases, the J end by 8 bases, with 9 bases between. The CDR3 has 13 amino acids. Germline V CDR1 and CDR2: SGHRS, YFSETQ. CDR3 coding DNA: TGCGCCAGCAGCTTGGAAGGGGGAGATGAGCAGTTCTTC. This translates into CASSLEGGDEQFF.

The J gene is TRBJ2-5, the V gene TRBV10-1; TRBD2 agrees at 9 bases. This CDR3 contains 14 residues. Germline lookup yields CDR1 WNHNN and CDR2 SYGVQD (reference sequence). Losses at the gene ends were 3 bases for V and 5 bases for J; bases not matched to a gene: 4. This chain's CDR3 is CASSDGGRDETQYF. In nucleotides, the CDR3 is TGCGCCAGCAGTGATGGCGGGAGGGACGAGACCCAGTACTTC.

This clone was seen only once. This sequence joins TRBV5-1 and TRBJ1-6; D unclear. Between the trimmed V and J ends, which lost 1 base and 7 bases, there was a span of 3 bases. This CDR3 region has 12 residues. Germline CDR1 and CDR2: SGHRS and YFSETQ. The CDR3 DNA reads as TGCGCCAGCAGCTTGCAAAATTCACCCCTCCACTTT. As protein: CASSLQNSPLHF.

The chain has TRBV6-6 and TRBJ2-2; D might be TRBD2 (5 bases). The V and J ends lost 0 bases and 2 bases respectively, with 10 bases between them. The CDR3 extends over 16 amino acids. Germline CDR1 is MNHNY and CDR2 is SVGAGI (reference sequence). The CDR3 DNA reads TGTGCCAGCAGTTACTCGACGGCGGGTAACACCGGGGAGCTGTTTTTT. This sequence encodes CASSYSTAGNTGELFF.

This clone was seen more than once but under ten times. The chain employs TRBV19 and TRBJ2-1, with D uncertain. The CDR3 is 15 residues long. CDR1 is LNHDA and CDR2 is SQIVND in the germline V gene (reference sequence). V was shortened by 2 bases and J by 1 base, with 9 bases between the two germline ends. The CDR3 reads CASSIFKRSYNEQFF. The CDR3 DNA is TGTGCCAGTAGTATATTCAAGCGTTCCTACAATGAGCAGTTCTTC.

The chain carries TRBV5-6 and TRBJ2-5; 14 nucleotides agree with TRBD2. The DNA end favors TRBJ2-7, so the J call may be wrong. The CDR3 is 17 amino acids. Germline V gene data show CDR1 as SGHDT and CDR2 as YYEEEE. The CDR3 DNA reads as TGTGCCAGCAGCCGAGGGGGACTAGCGGGAGAAGTTTACGAGCAGTACTTC. This translates into CASSRGGLAGEVYEQYF.

CDR3 nucleotides: TGTGCCAGCAGCCTCGGAGGGTATCCTAAGGAGCAGTACTTC. Its protein is CASSLGGYPKEQYF. The chain couples TRBV5-6 to TRBJ2-7; D is perhaps TRBD2 (6 bases). Germline lookup yields CDR1 SGHDT and CDR2 YYEEEE. This CDR3 has 14 residues. V shed 4 bases and J shed 7 bases, with 18 bases lying between them. The full variable domain, with the rest looked up from reference TRBV5-6 and TRBJ2-7, is DAGVTQSPTHLIKTRGQQVTLRCSPKSGHDTVSWYQQALGQGPQFIFQYYEEEERQRGNFPDRFSGHQFPNYSSELNVNALLLGDSALYLCASSLGGYPKEQYFGPGTRLTVT.

The V gene is TRBV7-6, the J gene TRBJ2-7, with 7 bases lining up with TRBD1. The CDR3 covers 11 residues. The V gene end was trimmed by 6 bases and the J gene end by 5 bases; junction bases not matched to a gene: 1. Germline V gene data show CDR1 as SGHVS and CDR2 as FNYEAQ. The CDR3 DNA reads TGTGCCAGCAGAGGGGGCCACGAGCAGTACTTC. Translated, it gives CASRGGHEQYF.

The rearrangement uses TRBV27 and TRBJ2-5, with D uncertain. Germline CDR1 MNHEY, CDR2 SMNVEV (reference sequence). V was shortened by 1 base and J by 1 base, with 7 bases between the two germline ends. The CDR3 has 14 amino acids. The CDR3 nucleotides are TGTGCCAGCAGTTTATTCCGGTCCCAAGAGACCCAGTACTTC. This gives the protein CASSLFRSQETQYF.

This clone was seen a few times. This chain joins TRBV13 and TRBJ1-4, with TRBD1 as a possible D gene (6 bases). Trimming removed 7 bases from V and 4 bases from J, with 19 bases in between. The CDR3 contains 16 residues. CDR1 PRHDT and CDR2 FYEKMQ come from the germline V gene (reference sequence). The CDR3 here is CASTLGGGVINEKLFF. The CDR3 nucleotides read TGTGCCAGCACCTTGGGCGGGGGCGTAATTAATGAAAAACTGTTTTTT.

The rearrangement uses TRBV5-1 and TRBJ2-1, with 11 positions matching TRBD2. This CDR3 is built from 15 residues. Per the germline V gene, CDR1 is SGHRS and CDR2 is YFSETQ. The junction had 4 bases not matched to a gene; V was cut back by 0 bases and J by 8 bases. The CDR3 here is CASSLVVAGGDEQFF. In nucleotides, the CDR3 is TGCGCCAGCAGCTTGGTGGTAGCGGGAGGGGATGAGCAGTTCTTC.